The T cell receptor beta chain described here comes from a study of T cell clones after liver transplantation (dated by TCRdb to between 2018 and 2021). With respect to the entire study: ITN030ST, the source of the samples, was a randomized trial that attempted immunosuppression withdrawal within 2 years of liver transplantation. Donor-reactive T cell clones were identified by TCRbeta sequencing following a pre-transplant mixed lymphocyte reaction and were subsequently tracked in post-transplant blood. As an antigen-independent comparator for donor-reactive sequences, third party-reactive TCRbeta sequences were also identified from pre-transplant MLRs. Three of the eight recipients were HCV-positive; the others were transplanted for non-autoimmune, non-viral indications. Until randomization at 12-24 months post-transplant, subjects were given standard immunosuppression, with no induction therapy. Tolerance was defined as complete immunosuppression withdrawal for at least one year with no rise in liver enzymes beyond twice the upper limit of normal. Blood samples were taken pre-transplant, pre-randomization before withdrawal, and post-randomization after full withdrawal or failed withdrawal. A cohort of 8 liver transplant recipients was studied, of whom 3 were classified as tolerant and 5 as non-tolerant. Overall study results and their limits: Since no allograft tissue specimens were available, donor-reactive T cells may have migrated into the graft instead of being deleted. When repertoire turnover was taken into account, detection of donor-reactive sequences was significantly reduced in 7 of 8 subjects for CD4 and in 8 of 8 subjects for CD8. Because of small, heterogeneous patient numbers and non-standardized post-transplant time points, the conclusions were only preliminary. In most of the 8 subjects, regardless of tolerance or HCV status, circulating donor-reactive CD4 TCRbeta sequences dropped significantly post-transplant. Donor-reactive sequences declined more than third party-reactive ones, suggesting partial antigen-specific deletion unrelated to withdrawal success. Low numbers of available donor cells limited the measurable donor-reactive repertoire in a couple of subjects.

In the case of this clone: No cognate antigen has been identified for it. Base qualities are not at hand, and no much larger clone is one base apart.

Thawed unstimulated PBMCs were stained for CD3, CD4 and CD8 and FACS-sorted into CD3+CD4+ and CD3+CD8+ populations. All 8 studied subjects were randomized to immunosuppression withdrawal. Genomic DNA was isolated with the Qiagen DNeasy Blood and Tissue Kit. CDR1 LNHDA and CDR2 SQIVND were looked up in the germline V gene (reference sequence). Reading from cysteine to phenylalanine, the CDR3 counts 16 amino acids. Just CDR3 DNA is preserved here, 48 bases in frame from base 1. V loses 5 bases of germline sequence and J loses 1 base, and the interval between the two ends is 14 bases. Frozen genomic DNA underwent high-throughput TCRbeta CDR3 sequencing by immunoSEQ, including PCR amplification, mapping, bias correction and internal controls. As for the original processing: Productive rearrangements were kept, and unique TCRbeta sequences were defined by CDR3 nucleotide sequence plus V and J gene. Donor-reactive sequences required at least 5-fold expansion in CFSE-low cells versus unstimulated pre-transplant cells and at least 0.01% frequency. Minimum frequency thresholds were set for each subject on the basis of the unstimulated sample with the lowest template count, so that a detection power of at least 90% was ensured. Repertoire turnover was measured by Jensen-Shannon divergence between the top 1000 TCRbeta sequences post- and pre-transplant. Changes in detection of donor-reactive sequences were assessed with two-sided Fisher's exact tests. TCRdb obtained this table from immuneACCESS and retained in-frame rearrangements with V and J assigned. These tables miss some clones; where compared with another copy, unresolved V genes account for less than half of the shortfall, and the remainder is unexplained. V, J and clone size reflect that table, while D and trimming were determined from the DNA. Within this sample are around 120,000 clones, with 90% of them counted one time only. Of the sample, about 0.8% is held by the ten largest clones.

The V and J genes are TRBV19 and TRBJ1-4; a confident D gene designation cannot be given. This specimen consisted of CD4+ T cells from blood, obtained 12 months after liver transplant. The sequence was collected from a human patient who received a liver transplant. Following a transplant, some T lymphocytes may have been derived from the graft donor. The DNA sequence is TGTGCCAGTAGTCTCATAGGCCCGGGAACTAATGAAAAACTGTTTTTT. Its product reads: CASSLIGPGTNEKLFF.